This TCR beta chain was found in a study of shared clonotypes between healthy human individuals. Some clones are missing from TCRdb's copy, which holds only in-frame ones; the method was immunoSEQ multiplex PCR. This table holds about 480,000 clones, around 79% found once. Germline CDR1 and CDR2: SGHTS and YDEGEE. This CDR3 is 17 amino acids long. V lost 0 bases and J 9 bases, leaving 22 bases between the germline ends. The chain recombines TRBV5-8 with TRBJ2-1; D gene uncertain. The sequencing input was PBMCs. The sequence was obtained from a woman aged 40 to 50 in good health. Some clones in this sample may be carry-over from other donors' samples. DNA for the CDR3: TGTGCCAGCAGCTTGGGCCGATTTCCCGATTTGGGCGGTGAGCAGTTCTTC. Protein product: CASSLGRFPDLGGEQFF.